The present T cell receptor beta chain was sequenced within a study of radiation and T cells in renal cell carcinoma. The sample's time point: blood 4 weeks post-SBRT, at nephrectomy. The treatment denotes: 15 Gy SBRT to primary tumor, nephrectomy 4 weeks later. Nephrectomy followed 15 Gy stereotactic body radiation by 4 weeks. The assay was immunoSEQ multiplex PCR, and TCRdb's table has in-frame clones only and misses some. The sample lists around 78,000 clones, roughly nine tenths occurring once. The junction had 4 bases not matched to a gene; V was cut back by 0 bases and J by 6 bases. The CDR3 contains 15 residues. Germline loops: CDR1 SGHRS, CDR2 YFSETQ.

The receptor was isolated from a woman aged 70-85 years with renal cell carcinoma. This sequence joins TRBV5-1 and TRBJ2-1; 9 bases match TRBD2. The sequencing used blood, collected from a patient whose treatment included radiotherapy and nephrectomy. The CDR3 protein is CASSLDAGGLNEQFF. CDR3 DNA sequence: TGCGCCAGCAGCTTGGACGCGGGGGGGCTCAATGAGCAGTTCTTC.